The source of this T cell receptor beta chain is a study of blood T cell repertoires in COVID-19. Turning to the study itself: Researchers got acute and convalescent COVID-19 samples from the United States, Italy and Spain. Sources were T cells, B-cell-depleted T cells, or PBMCs; the material itself was cDNA or gDNA.

In the original processing: Amplification of reference gene primers was used by the study to estimate nucleated cell counts. Produced via immunoSEQ multiplex PCR; TCRdb's table is partial and in-frame only. The V and J calls and clone size come from that table; D and trimming were worked out from the DNA. The sample holds 210,000 or so clones, almost 85% seen once. CDR1 and CDR2 from the germline V gene are MNHEY and SVGAGI. Trimming removed 2 bases from V and 10 bases from J, with 12 bases in between. There are 13 residues in the CDR3. The chain is built from TRBV6-5 and TRBJ1-3, with D hard to call. The clonotype comes from a middle-aged woman with acute or convalescent COVID-19. The sequenced material came from peripheral blood. The chain's CDR3 is CASSYASSGTIYF. The CDR3 nucleotides read TGTGCCAGCAGTTACGCGTCCTCGGGGACCATATATTTT.